The rows below give T cell receptor beta chains drawn from one sample of a study of cytomegalovirus exposure and HLA in healthy donors. Sequencing used immunoSEQ multiplex PCR; TCRdb keeps in-frame clones, though not all of them. The profile shows approximately 300,000 clones, 70% to 90% of them singletons. Input material: PBMCs. These receptors were taken from a woman aged 18-30 years in good health and CMV-seronegative. Each CDR3 is given with its conserved first and last residue. A D gene is named only where the DNA matches it firmly. The size entry is marked missing in some rows and otherwise reads once, few, many or a size class.

clone_size	v_call	d_call	j_call	cdr3_nt	cdr3_aa
-	TRBV4-3	-	TRBJ1-3	TGCGCCAGCAGCACGACGACCCAGCGTCTGGCTGGAAACACCATATATTTT	CASSTTTQRLAGNTIYF
once	TRBV5-1	TRBD2	TRBJ2-5	TGCGCCAGCAGCTCCGGGGGGGCCCAAGAGACCCAGTACTTC	CASSSGGAQETQYF
-	TRBV28	TRBD2	TRBJ2-5	TGTGCCAGCACCCGGAGGGCGGGAGGGCCTGGGGAGACCCAGTACTTC	CASTRRAGGPGETQYF
-	TRBV6-5	TRBD1	TRBJ2-1	TGTGCCAGCAGTTGGACAGGGGATCGCAATGAGCAGTTCTTC	CASSWTGDRNEQFF
-	TRBV9	-	TRBJ2-1	TGTGCCAGCAGCGTAGGGTCCGGGTATGAGCAGTTCTTC	CASSVGSGYEQFF
-	TRBV27	TRBD2	TRBJ2-1	TGTGCCAGCAGTTTGGCAGCGGGAAACAATGAGCAGTTCTTC	CASSLAAGNNEQFF
-	TRBV5-6	-	TRBJ1-3	TGTGCCAGCAGCTTGGACCCTAACTCTGGAAACACCATATATTTT	CASSLDPNSGNTIYF
-	TRBV27	TRBD1	TRBJ2-7	TGTGCCAGCAGCCCCGAATTAGACAGGGTCATCGAGCAGTACTTC	CASSPELDRVIEQYF
-	TRBV19	TRBD2	TRBJ2-7	TGTGCCAGTAGTGTCGGGGGACTAGCGGGTATCGAGCAGTACTTC	CASSVGGLAGIEQYF
-	TRBV7-9	TRBD2	TRBJ2-3	TGTGCCAGCAGCTTAGGACTAGCGGCCCTGGATACGCAGTATTTT	CASSLGLAALDTQYF
-	TRBV6-5	-	TRBJ2-7	TGTGCCAGCAGCGGGAAGGCTTCGGCCGCACTCGAGCAGTACTTC	CASSGKASAALEQYF
-	TRBV5-1	-	TRBJ2-1	TGCGCCAGCAGCTTGGGCACGGGAGAGAATGAGCAGTTCTTC	CASSLGTGENEQFF
-	TRBV5-8	TRBD1	TRBJ1-5	TGTGCCAGCAGCCCAGGGGACAGGGTACAGCCCCAGCATTTT	CASSPGDRVQPQHF
once	TRBV9	-	TRBJ2-3	TGTGCCAGCAGCGTGAGCGGGAGCACAGATACGCAGTATTTT	CASSVSGSTDTQYF
-	TRBV5-4	TRBD2	TRBJ2-1	TGTGCCAGCAGCTTGGGACTAGCGGGACGCAATGAGCAGTTCTTC	CASSLGLAGRNEQFF
-	TRBV18	TRBD1	TRBJ1-4	TGTGCCAGCTCACCACCGGGACAGTCGGAGGGAAAACTGTTTTTT	CASSPPGQSEGKLFF
-	TRBV9	-	TRBJ2-1	TGTGCCAGCAGCCTTGGCGGGATGAGCTCCTACAATGAGCAGTTCTTC	CASSLGGMSSYNEQFF
-	TRBV5-1	TRBD2	TRBJ2-3	TGCGCCAGCAGCCGCGGGACTAGCGGGGACACAGATACGCAGTATTTT	CASSRGTSGDTDTQYF
-	TRBV5-1	TRBD2	TRBJ2-3	TGCGCCAGCAGCCCTGGGGCGGGGGGCACAGATACGCAGTATTTT	CASSPGAGGTDTQYF
-	TRBV6-5	-	TRBJ1-5	TGTGCCAGCAGTTCCCAGAGCGGTCAGCCCCAGCATTTT	CASSSQSGQPQHF
-	TRBV18	-	TRBJ2-2	TGTGCCAGCTCCTCAAGAGAAGCGGGCACCGGGGAGCTGTTTTTT	CASSSREAGTGELFF
-	TRBV7-2	TRBD2	TRBJ2-7	TGTGCCAGCAGCTTAGCGGGGACTAGCGGGTCCTTCTACGAGCAGTACTTC	CASSLAGTSGSFYEQYF
once	TRBV27	TRBD2	TRBJ2-7	TGTGCCAGCAGTAAGTCGTTAATAGCGGGATCCTACGAGCAGTACTTC	CASSKSLIAGSYEQYF
-	TRBV7-2	TRBD2	TRBJ2-1	TGTGCCAGCAGCCGAGCGGGGGATGAGCAGTTCTTC	CASSRAGDEQFF
-	TRBV27	TRBD1	TRBJ2-7	TGTGCCAGCCGACAGGGGGGGAGGTACGAGCAGTACTTC	CASRQGGRYEQYF
-	TRBV9	-	TRBJ2-3	TGTGCCAGCAGCGTAGCGGTAGCTAGAACAGATACGCAGTATTTT	CASSVAVARTDTQYF
few	TRBV2	TRBD1	TRBJ1-4	TGTGCCAGCAGGGGGGACAGGGGGCACTCTACTAATGAAAAACTGTTTTTT	CASRGDRGHSTNEKLFF
-	TRBV6-6	TRBD1	TRBJ2-1	TGTGCCAGCAGCACCCGGACAGGGCGGTATGAGCAGTTCTTC	CASSTRTGRYEQFF
-	TRBV6-6	-	TRBJ2-3	TGTGCCAGCAGCCTGGGGTGGGAGAATGGTCCAGATACGCAGTATTTT	CASSLGWENGPDTQYF
-	TRBV10-3	TRBD1	TRBJ1-2	TGTGCCATCAGTGCCACAGGGGGGGCGGACTATGGCTACACCTTC	CAISATGGADYGYTF
-	TRBV30	TRBD1	TRBJ2-2	TGTGCCTGGAGGCCATTGGGGACAGGGGGCAACACCGGGGAGCTGTTTTTT	CAWRPLGTGGNTGELFF
once	TRBV19	TRBD1	TRBJ1-5	TGTGCCAGTAGTTCCACCCTGGGACAGGCTAATCAGCCCCAGCATTTT	CASSSTLGQANQPQHF
-	TRBV29-1	-	TRBJ2-7	TGCAGCGTTGAAGTAGGGAGGGGGGTTAGCGAGCAGTACTTC	CSVEVGRGVSEQYF
once	TRBV4-3	-	TRBJ2-7	TGCGCCAGCAGCCAATTGGGACATACGGGGGAGCAGTACTTC	CASSQLGHTGEQYF
-	TRBV7-8	TRBD1	TRBJ1-5	TGTGCCACCCGGACAGGGTTTGGGCAGCCCCAGCATTTT	CATRTGFGQPQHF
-	TRBV11-2	-	TRBJ2-7	TGTGCCAGCAGCTTGACAGGTGATGATGGCGAGCAGTACTTC	CASSLTGDDGEQYF
-	TRBV19	TRBD1	TRBJ1-2	TGTGCCAGTAGTATCTTGGGACAGGGGGCGCATACCTATGGCTACACCTTC	CASSILGQGAHTYGYTF
-	TRBV28	TRBD1	TRBJ1-1	TGTGCCAGCAGTCCCCTCGGACAGGGGGCTTCGAACACTGAAGCTTTCTTT	CASSPLGQGASNTEAFF
-	TRBV4-3	-	TRBJ2-5	TGCGCCAGCAGCCAAGCGCGGGGCCCATGGGAGACCCAGTACTTC	CASSQARGPWETQYF
once	TRBV6-5	TRBD1	TRBJ1-4	TGTGCCAGCAGCCCCGCGGGGACAGGGAGGGAAAAACTGTTTTTT	CASSPAGTGREKLFF